This TCR beta chain originates from a study of blood T cell repertoires in COVID-19 (TCRdb year 2020). Study-level background: The collaborator samples originated in the United States, Italy and Spain and spanned the acute and convalescent phases of COVID-19. Deeply sampled blood TCRbeta repertoires from subjects exposed to, actively infected with, or recovered from COVID-19 were included in the dataset. Where available, HLA class I and class II types were taken from metadata supplied by the sample provider and were not determined by assay-based typing. A freely available public database, intended as a resource for researchers studying the immune response to SARS-CoV-2, is where the repertoires were released. The samples were drawn from two sources: the first 160 participants of the ongoing ImmuneRACE study, and 1,000 to 1,500 subjects contributed by 6 global collaborators. The prospective study material was composed of cDNA or gDNA derived from T cells, B-cell-depleted T cells, or PBMCs. A de-identified subject ID, COVID-19 status, age in years and sex were almost always included in the sample metadata. The paper as a whole reports these results and caveats: The amount of clinical and demographic metadata varied by source and participant and was provided uncurated.

TCRbeta CDR3 regions were amplified from genomic DNA using the immunoSEQ Assay, a bias-controlled multiplex PCR. The source study handled its data this way. The number of nucleated cells in each sample was estimated by amplification of reference gene primers within the assay. To quantify the absolute abundance of each unique TCRbeta CDR3 rearrangement, sequence reads were collapsed and filtered. For each sample, productive Simpson clonality was calculated as the square root of Simpson's diversity index across productive rearrangements. TCRdb carries this immuneACCESS record with in-frame sequences only. Its versions omit some clonotypes, under half of them owing to an unresolved V gene in the studies checked, with the rest unexplained. Clonal size and the V and J genes are those of that table, whereas D and trimming came from the DNA. The sample table lists 360,000 or so clones, around 91% of them with a count of one. Around 7% of the sample goes to the ten largest clones.

Each collaborating institution followed its own protocols to collect whole blood in K2EDTA tubes. Collaborator samples were shipped for TCRbeta analysis as frozen whole blood, isolated PBMCs, or DNA extracted from either sample type. Note on this clone: Its antigen is currently not known. Base qualities are not at hand, and no much larger clone is one base apart.

What was sequenced was peripheral blood. This clonotype was obtained from a man aged 18 to 35 with active or convalescent COVID-19.

The nucleotide sequence reads TGTGCCAGCAGCGACAGGTTCGGTGGGAATCAGCCCCAGCATTTT. Its protein product is CASSDRFGGNQPQHF. Recombination joined TRBV7-2 with TRBJ1-5; the D gene is perhaps TRBD1, from 6 matching bases. According to the germline V gene, CDR1 reads SGHTA and CDR2 reads FQGNSA. V is pared back by 5 bases and J by 4 bases, with 15 bases lying between the germline termini. The CDR3 measures 15 amino acids from cysteine to phenylalanine. Only CDR3 DNA is held: 45 bases, read in frame from base 1. Full variable domain (CDR3 extended with the reference TRBV7-2 and TRBJ1-5 proteins): GAGVSQSPSNKVTEKGKDVELRCDPISGHTALYWYRQSLGQGLEFLIYFQGNSAPDKSGLPSDRFSAERTGGSVSTLTIQRTQQEDSAVYLCASSDRFGGNQPQHFGDGTRLSIL.